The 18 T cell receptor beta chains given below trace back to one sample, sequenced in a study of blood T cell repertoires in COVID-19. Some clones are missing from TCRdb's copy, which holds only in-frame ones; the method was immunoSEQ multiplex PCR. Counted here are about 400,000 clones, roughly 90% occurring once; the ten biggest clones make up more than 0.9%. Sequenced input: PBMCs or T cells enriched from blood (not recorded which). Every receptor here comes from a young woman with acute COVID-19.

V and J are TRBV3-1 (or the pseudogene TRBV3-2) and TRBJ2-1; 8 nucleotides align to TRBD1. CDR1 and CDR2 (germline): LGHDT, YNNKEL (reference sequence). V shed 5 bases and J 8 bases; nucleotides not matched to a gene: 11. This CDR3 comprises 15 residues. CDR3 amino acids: CASSSSRTGYDEQFF. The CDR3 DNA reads TGTGCCAGCAGCTCCAGCAGGACAGGGTACGATGAGCAGTTCTTC.

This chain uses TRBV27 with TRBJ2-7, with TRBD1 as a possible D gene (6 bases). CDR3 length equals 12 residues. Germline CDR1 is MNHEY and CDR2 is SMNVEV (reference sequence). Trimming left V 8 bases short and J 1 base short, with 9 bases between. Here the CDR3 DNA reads TGTGCCAGCGGACAGTTTTCCTACGAGCAGTACTTC. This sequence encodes CASGQFSYEQYF.

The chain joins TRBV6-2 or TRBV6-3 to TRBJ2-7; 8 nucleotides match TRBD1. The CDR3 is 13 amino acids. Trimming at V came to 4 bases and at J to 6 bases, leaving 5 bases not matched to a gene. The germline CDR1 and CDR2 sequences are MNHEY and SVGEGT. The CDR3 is CASSLTGDREQYF. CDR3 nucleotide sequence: TGTGCCAGCAGTTTGACAGGGGACCGCGAGCAGTACTTC.

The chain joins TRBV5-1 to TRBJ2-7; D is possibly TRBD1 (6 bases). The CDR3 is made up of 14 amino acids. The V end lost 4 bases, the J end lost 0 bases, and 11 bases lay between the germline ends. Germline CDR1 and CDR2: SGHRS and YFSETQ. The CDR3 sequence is CASSPRGGSYEQYF. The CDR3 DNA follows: TGCGCCAGCAGCCCCAGAGGGGGCTCCTACGAGCAGTACTTC.

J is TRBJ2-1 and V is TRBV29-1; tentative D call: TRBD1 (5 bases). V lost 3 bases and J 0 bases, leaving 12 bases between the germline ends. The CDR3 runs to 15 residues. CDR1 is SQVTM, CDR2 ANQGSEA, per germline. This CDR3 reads CSVETVRLSYNEQFF. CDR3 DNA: TGCAGCGTTGAGACAGTTAGACTCTCCTACAATGAGCAGTTCTTC.

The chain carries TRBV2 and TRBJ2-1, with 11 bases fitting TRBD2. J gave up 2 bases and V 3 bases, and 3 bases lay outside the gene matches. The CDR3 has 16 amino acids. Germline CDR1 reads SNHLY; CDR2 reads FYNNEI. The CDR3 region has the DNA TGTGCCAGCAGTGACCTAGCGGGGGGCACCTACAATGAGCAGTTCTTC. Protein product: CASSDLAGGTYNEQFF.

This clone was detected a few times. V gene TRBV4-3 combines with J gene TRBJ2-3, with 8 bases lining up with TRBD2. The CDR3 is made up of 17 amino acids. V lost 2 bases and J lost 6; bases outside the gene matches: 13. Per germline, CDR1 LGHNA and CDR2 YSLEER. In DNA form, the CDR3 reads TGCGCCAGCAGCCAAAAATTGGCGGGGGGCCTTCAGGATACGCAGTATTTT. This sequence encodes CASSQKLAGGLQDTQYF.

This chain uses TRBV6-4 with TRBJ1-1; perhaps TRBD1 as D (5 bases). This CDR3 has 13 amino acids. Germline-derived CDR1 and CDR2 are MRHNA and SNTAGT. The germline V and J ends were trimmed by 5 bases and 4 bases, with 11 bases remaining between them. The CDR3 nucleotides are TGTGCCAGCAGTTCAGGGCGCGGCACTGAAGCTTTCTTT. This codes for CASSSGRGTEAFF.

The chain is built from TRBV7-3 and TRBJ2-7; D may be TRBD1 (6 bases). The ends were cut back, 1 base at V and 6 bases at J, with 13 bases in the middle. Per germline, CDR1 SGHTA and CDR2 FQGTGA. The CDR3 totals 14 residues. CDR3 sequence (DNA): TGTGCCAGCAGCTTAAACGCAGCCAGGGGCGAGCAGTACTTC. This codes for CASSLNAARGEQYF.

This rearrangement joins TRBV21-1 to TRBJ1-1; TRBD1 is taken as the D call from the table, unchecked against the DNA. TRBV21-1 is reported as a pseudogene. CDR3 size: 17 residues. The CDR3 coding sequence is TGTGCCAGCAGCAAATACAAGCCCGTACAGGGCAACACTGAAGCTTTCTTT. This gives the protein CASSKYKPVQGNTEAFF.

CDR3 sequence: CASRGTGGEVNTEAFF. The CDR3 coding sequence is TGTGCCAGCCGAGGGACAGGGGGGGAGGTGAACACTGAAGCTTTCTTT. The V and J genes are TRBV7-3 and TRBJ1-1, with 11 bases matching TRBD1. With V trimmed by 8 bases and J by 0 bases, 8 bases remained unmatched. Looked up from germline, CDR1 is SGHTA and CDR2 is FQGTGA. This CDR3 comprises 16 residues.

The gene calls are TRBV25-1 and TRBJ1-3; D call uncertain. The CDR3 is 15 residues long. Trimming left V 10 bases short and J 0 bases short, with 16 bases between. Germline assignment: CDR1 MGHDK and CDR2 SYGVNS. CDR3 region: CATTGTLLSGNTIYF. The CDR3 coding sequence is TGTGCCACCACGGGAACGCTTCTCTCTGGAAACACCATATATTTT.

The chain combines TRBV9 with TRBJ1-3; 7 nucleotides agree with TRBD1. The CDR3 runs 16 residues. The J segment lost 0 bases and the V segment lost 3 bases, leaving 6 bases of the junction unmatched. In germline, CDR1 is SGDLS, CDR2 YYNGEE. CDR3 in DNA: TGTGCCAGCAGCGGGACAGGTACCCGCTCTGGAAACACCATATATTTT. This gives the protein CASSGTGTRSGNTIYF.

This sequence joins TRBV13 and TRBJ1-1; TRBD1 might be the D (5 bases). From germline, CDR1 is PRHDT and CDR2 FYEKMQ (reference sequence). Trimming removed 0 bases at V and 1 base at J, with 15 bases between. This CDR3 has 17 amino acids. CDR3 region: CASSLGRWGEKNTEAFF. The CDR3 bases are TGTGCCAGCAGCTTAGGCCGCTGGGGGGAAAAGAACACTGAAGCTTTCTTT.

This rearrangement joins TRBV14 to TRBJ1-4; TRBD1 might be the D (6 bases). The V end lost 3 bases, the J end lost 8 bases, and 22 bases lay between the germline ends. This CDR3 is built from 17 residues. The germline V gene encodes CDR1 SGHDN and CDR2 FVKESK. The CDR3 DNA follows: TGTGCCAGCAGCCACCATTCTCCGGACAGCTATTACGAAAAACTGTTTTTT. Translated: CASSHHSPDSYYEKLFF. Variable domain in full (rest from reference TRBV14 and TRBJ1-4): EAGVTQFPSHSVIEKGQTVTLRCDPISGHDNLYWYRRVMGKEIKFLLHFVKESKQDESGMPNNRFLAERTGGTYSTLKVQPAELEDSGVYFCASSHHSPDSYYEKLFFGSGTQLSVL.

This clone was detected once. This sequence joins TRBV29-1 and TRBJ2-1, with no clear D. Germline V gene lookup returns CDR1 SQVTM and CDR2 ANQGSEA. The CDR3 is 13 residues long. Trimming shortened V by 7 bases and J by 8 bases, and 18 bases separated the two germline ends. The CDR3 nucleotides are TGCAGCGAAGTGGGCCACCAAGGCGATGAGCAGTTCTTC. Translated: CSEVGHQGDEQFF.

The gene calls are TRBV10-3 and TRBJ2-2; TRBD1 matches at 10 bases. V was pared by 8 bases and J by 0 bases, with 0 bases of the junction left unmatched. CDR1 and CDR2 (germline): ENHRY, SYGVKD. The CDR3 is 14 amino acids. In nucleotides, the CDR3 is TGTGCCATCGGACAGGGGGCGAACACCGGGGAGCTGTTTTTT. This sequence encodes CAIGQGANTGELFF.

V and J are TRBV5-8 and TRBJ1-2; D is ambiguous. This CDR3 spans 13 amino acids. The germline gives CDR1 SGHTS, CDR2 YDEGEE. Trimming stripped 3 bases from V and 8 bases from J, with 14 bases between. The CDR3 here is CASSSPRYRGYTF. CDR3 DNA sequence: TGTGCCAGCAGCTCACCCCGGTATCGCGGCTACACCTTC.